Listed here are 27 T cell receptor beta chains from one sample, sequenced in a study of blood T cells in healthy people across ages. The second PCR ran about 6 to 11 cycles with a sample-barcoded 5' primer and J-beta primers. TCRdb re-derived calls from the 5' RACE reads in MiXCR, one entry per CDR3 protein. The repertoire includes 1.5 million to 2 million distinct CDR3 sequences, 49% of them detected once, and 2.1% sits in the top ten. Sequences were obtained from blood. Source of these receptors: a woman aged 40-49 years in good health.

This sequence joins TRBV6-6 and TRBJ2-3, with D maybe TRBD1 (6 bases). Germline CDR1 MNHNY, CDR2 SVGAGI (reference sequence). CDR3 length: 12 amino acids. Trimming removed 6 bases from V and 9 bases from J, with 13 bases in between. CDR3 protein: CASRGPQGTQYF. The CDR3 DNA follows: TGTGCCAGCAGGGGCCCCCAGGGGACGCAGTATTTT.

The CDR3 is CASSRVVASSTFEQYF. The CDR3 DNA sequence: TGTGCCAGCAGTAGAGTCGTAGCCAGTTCGACCTTCGAGCAGTACTTC. V and J are TRBV6-5 and TRBJ2-4; unclear D gene. The DNA end favors TRBJ2-7, so the J call may be wrong. Looked up from germline, CDR1 is MNHEY and CDR2 is SVGAGI. The CDR3 runs 16 residues.

V usage is TRBV7-3 and J usage is TRBJ2-3; D not certain. Germline CDR1 and CDR2: SGHTA and FQGTGA. V was cut by 1 base and J by 1 base, with 6 bases left in between. This CDR3 is built from 14 residues. In DNA form, the CDR3 reads TGTGCCAGCAGCTTAAACACAGGCACAGATACGCAGTATTTT. Protein sequence: CASSLNTGTDTQYF.

This rearrangement joins TRBV4-3 to TRBJ2-5; 8 bases align to TRBD1. The V segment lost 3 bases and the J segment 5 bases; nucleotides outside the gene matches: 8. There are 15 residues in the CDR3. Germline loops: CDR1 LGHNA, CDR2 YSLEER. The CDR3 spells CASSHSDRGRETQYF. CDR3 sequence (DNA): TGCGCCAGCAGCCATTCCGACAGGGGAAGGGAGACCCAGTACTTC.

This clonotype came up a few times. V is TRBV18 and J is TRBJ2-5, with 10 positions matching TRBD2. Per the germline V gene, CDR1 is KGHSH and CDR2 is LQKENI. Trimming removed 4 bases from V and 3 bases from J; junction bases left unmatched: 5. CDR3 length equals 15 residues. The DNA of the CDR3 is TGTGCCAGCTCACGAAGTCTAGCGGGGGAAGAGACCCAGTACTTC. Encoded protein: CASSRSLAGEETQYF. The full variable domain, rest sourced from reference TRBV18 and TRBJ2-5, is NAGVMQNPRHLVRRRGQEARLRCSPMKGHSHVYWYRQLPEEGLKFMVYLQKENIIDESGMPKERFSAEFPKEGPSILRIQQVVRGDSAAYFCASSRSLAGEETQYFGPGTRLLVL.

The chain uses TRBV6-2 or TRBV6-3 and TRBJ2-1; D unresolved. Between the trimmed V and J ends, which lost 6 bases and 8 bases, there was a span of 8 bases. CDR3 length equals 11 residues. CDR1 is MNHEY, CDR2 SVGEGT, per germline. In DNA, the CDR3 is TGTGCCAGCAGCTGGACCTATGAGCAGTTCTTC. This gives the protein CASSWTYEQFF.

The rearrangement links TRBV18 to TRBJ2-5; D remains ambiguous. The CDR3 totals 14 residues. Trimming pared 0 bases from V and 5 bases from J, leaving 10 bases between. Germline values: CDR1 KGHSH, CDR2 LQKENI. Written as DNA, the CDR3 is TGTGCCAGCTCACCACCGGCCGCCCTTGAGACCCAGTACTTC. It codes for CASSPPAALETQYF.

V gene TRBV28 combines with J gene TRBJ1-6, with 7 bases lining up with TRBD1. With V trimmed by 5 bases and J by 10 bases, 11 bases remained unmatched. The length of the CDR3 is 15 residues. Germline CDR1 is MDHEN and CDR2 is SYDVKM. CDR3 sequence (DNA): TGTGCCAGCAGTGTTTCAGGGGGGCTCGGCTCACCCCTCCACTTT. It codes for CASSVSGGLGSPLHF.

This clonotype showed up just once. The junction departs from germline at one end; a sequencing error may be responsible. The chain links TRBV11-2 to TRBJ2-4; unclear D gene. The DNA end favors TRBJ2-7, so the J call may be wrong. This CDR3 is 14 amino acids long. Germline lookup yields CDR1 SGHAT and CDR2 FQNNGV. In nucleotides, the CDR3 is TGTGCCAGCAGCATAGATCTTGGGACCTACGAGCAGTACTTC. Its translation: CASSIDLGTYEQYF.

The chain uses TRBV7-9 and TRBJ2-3; D may be TRBD1 (6 bases). Germline CDR1 SEHNR, CDR2 FQNEAQ (reference sequence). The CDR3 runs to 13 residues. CDR3 nucleotide sequence: TGTACCCAAATGGGGGCCCACCTAGATACGCAGTATTTT. Amino acid sequence: CTQMGAHLDTQYF.

This clonotype showed up just a few times. The chain employs TRBV14 and TRBJ2-1, with 9 bases matching TRBD2. This CDR3 region has 18 residues. V lost 2 bases and J lost 6; bases outside the gene matches: 14. The germline CDR1 and CDR2 sequences are SGHDN and FVKESK. In DNA form, the CDR3 reads TGTGCCAGCAGCCAATACCTTCAATTGCGGGGGGGGAGCAATGAGCAGTTCTTC. The encoded protein is CASSQYLQLRGGSNEQFF.

The chain employs TRBV7-8 and TRBJ1-2; D possibly corresponds to TRBD1 (5 bases). CDR3 length: 12 amino acids. Germline CDR1 SGHVS, CDR2 FQNEAQ. V shed 4 bases and J shed 7 bases, with 10 bases lying between them. The CDR3 loop reads CASSWDVVGYTF. The DNA of the CDR3 is TGTGCCAGCAGCTGGGACGTAGTTGGCTACACCTTC.

This clonotype has a single count. The rearrangement links TRBV11-2 to TRBJ2-3; 8 bases agree with TRBD2. The V and J ends lost 6 bases and 0 bases, in that order; junction bases with no gene match: 5. The CDR3 spans 15 residues. Germline-derived CDR1 and CDR2 are SGHAT and FQNNGV. The CDR3 sequence: CASSMSGGSTDTQYF. CDR3 DNA sequence: TGTGCCAGCAGTATGTCGGGGGGGAGCACAGATACGCAGTATTTT.

The J gene is TRBJ2-4, the V gene TRBV20-1; D call uncertain. CDR3 length: 15 residues. Germline values: CDR1 DFQATT, CDR2 SNEGSKA (reference sequence). Deletions cut 0 bases from V and 2 bases from J, with 11 bases between. CDR3 DNA: TGCAGTGCTAGAGAGGGTGCGAATTCCAAAAACATTCAGTACTTC. It is translated as CSAREGANSKNIQYF.

The rearrangement uses TRBV12-3 or TRBV12-4 and TRBJ1-1; tentatively, D is TRBD1 (5 bases). Trimming removed 1 base from V and 3 bases from J, with 15 bases in between. The CDR3 runs to 16 residues. The CDR3 loop reads CASSLGIGAVDTEAFF. The CDR3, as DNA: TGTGCCAGCAGTTTAGGTATCGGGGCCGTGGACACTGAAGCTTTCTTT.

The rearrangement links TRBV12-5 to TRBJ2-7; possible D gene TRBD2, 5 bases. The CDR3 runs 12 residues. From germline, CDR1 is LGHNT and CDR2 FRNRAP. V was pared by 6 bases and J by 6 bases, with 12 bases between. For the CDR3, the DNA is TGTGCTAGTGGGCCCGGGATTGGCGAGCAGTACTTC. Protein: CASGPGIGEQYF.

The J gene is TRBJ2-5, the V gene TRBV29-1, with a weak D call TRBD2 (6 bases). The CDR3 length is 14 residues. The germline V gene has CDR1 SQVTM and CDR2 ANQGSEA. Trimming removed 3 bases from V and 11 bases from J, with 22 bases in between. CDR3: CSVEVPGNPREQYF. Written as DNA, the CDR3 is TGCAGCGTTGAGGTACCGGGCAATCCTCGGGAGCAGTACTTC. The complete variable domain, with remaining parts taken from reference TRBV29-1 and TRBJ2-5, reads SAVISQKPSRDICQRGTSLTIQCQVDSQVTMMFWYRQQPGQSLTLIATANQGSEATYESGFVIDKFPISRPNLTFSTLTVSNMSPEDSSIYLCSVEVPGNPREQYFGPGTRLLVL.

This clonotype was picked up a small number of times. V is TRBV6-5 and J is TRBJ2-7, with D uncertain. Trimming stripped 6 bases from V and 3 bases from J, with 12 bases between. The CDR3 extends over 13 amino acids. CDR1 is MNHEY, CDR2 SVGAGI, per germline. The CDR3 DNA reads TGTGCCAGCAGCCGGCTGGGAAACTACGAGCAGTACTTC. This encodes CASSRLGNYEQYF.

A note on this clonotype: The junction departs from the called germline gene at one end, perhaps through a read error. The V gene is TRBV7-9, the J gene TRBJ2-1; possible D gene TRBD1, 6 bases. The CDR3 length is 18 residues. In germline, CDR1 is SEHNR, CDR2 FQNEAQ (reference sequence). CDR3 nucleotides: TGTGTCAGCAGCTTAGTTCCACACAGGGAGAGCTCCTACAATGAGCAGTTCTTC. This translates into CVSSLVPHRESSYNEQFF.

V gene TRBV28 combines with J gene TRBJ1-2, with D possibly TRBD1 on 5 matching bases. The germline V gene has CDR1 MDHEN and CDR2 SYDVKM. The CDR3 length is 13 residues. Trimming took 5 bases from V and 7 from J, leaving 14 bases between them. The CDR3 nucleotides read TGTGCCAGCAGTCCCTCCGGGGCCGGTGGCTACACCTTC. Amino acid sequence: CASSPSGAGGYTF.

In this sample, this clonotype turned up a few times. This chain uses TRBV6-5 with TRBJ2-3; 7 nucleotides match TRBD1. This CDR3 has 14 residues. V dropped 5 bases and J dropped 3; count of bases not matched to a gene: 5. Germline values: CDR1 MNHEY, CDR2 SVGAGI. The CDR3 DNA reads as TGTGCCAGCAGTGACAGGGTAGTAACAGATACGCAGTATTTT. This sequence encodes CASSDRVVTDTQYF.

The gene calls are TRBV20-1 and TRBJ2-3; no definite D call. V lost 3 bases and J lost 5, with 21 bases in between. Germline V gene lookup returns CDR1 DFQATT and CDR2 SNEGSKA (reference sequence). The CDR3 extends over 16 amino acids. Here the CDR3 reads CSASNAARGSKDTQYF. The CDR3 DNA is TGCAGTGCTAGTAACGCGGCCCGAGGTTCCAAAGATACGCAGTATTTT.

This clonotype showed up just a few times. The V call is TRBV28, the J call TRBJ1-2; D is unclear. The CDR3 consists of 12 residues. Germline V gene data show CDR1 as MDHEN and CDR2 as SYDVKM. V lost 3 bases, J lost 5 bases, and 7 bases lay in between. This CDR3 is CASSFSLYGYTF. As DNA, the CDR3 is TGTGCCAGCAGTTTTAGCCTGTATGGCTACACCTTC.

This chain joins TRBV7-2 and TRBJ1-2, with D tentatively TRBD1 (6 bases). CDR1 and CDR2 from the germline V gene are SGHTA and FQGNSA. V lost 1 base and J 4 bases, leaving 10 bases between the germline ends. The CDR3 contains 14 residues. CDR3 loop: CASSLDAGAYGYTF. CDR3 DNA: TGTGCCAGCAGCTTAGATGCAGGGGCCTATGGCTACACCTTC. Looking up the rest from reference TRBV7-2 and TRBJ1-2 gives the full variable domain: GAGVSQSPSNKVTEKGKDVELRCDPISGHTALYWYRQSLGQGLEFLIYFQGNSAPDKSGLPSDRFSAERTGGSVSTLTIQRTQQEDSAVYLCASSLDAGAYGYTFGSGTRLTVV.

The chain employs TRBV28 and TRBJ1-4; perhaps TRBD1 as D (6 bases). Trimming stripped 5 bases from V and 2 bases from J, with 12 bases between. The CDR3 extends over 15 amino acids. Germline loops: CDR1 MDHEN, CDR2 SYDVKM. In nucleotides, the CDR3 is TGTGCCAGCAGTCCGGTGGGGGGCACTAATGAAAAACTGTTTTTT. Its protein product is CASSPVGGTNEKLFF. Full variable domain (outside the CDR3, taken from reference TRBV28 and TRBJ1-4): DVKVTQSSRYLVKRTGEKVFLECVQDMDHENMFWYRQDPGLGLRLIYFSYDVKMKEKGDIPEGYSVSREKKERFSLILESASTNQTSMYLCASSPVGGTNEKLFFGSGTQLSVL.

This clonotype was counted only a few times. V gene TRBV11-2 combines with J gene TRBJ2-7, with D tentatively TRBD1 (6 bases). Germline assignment: CDR1 SGHAT and CDR2 FQNNGV. Trimming removed 5 bases at V and 2 bases at J, with 16 bases between. This CDR3 has 15 amino acids. The CDR3 nucleotides read TGTGCCAGCAGCCCCAAATGGGACAAGACCTACGAGCAGTACTTC. Its translation is CASSPKWDKTYEQYF.

This rearrangement joins TRBV7-2 to TRBJ2-5; the D gene could be TRBD1 or TRBD2 (5 bases each). The DNA matches TRBJ2-4 better at its end, which makes the J call doubtful. CDR3 length: 14 amino acids. Germline V gives CDR1 SGHTA, CDR2 FQGNSA. CDR3 amino acids: CASSQSGTASIQYF. CDR3 sequence (DNA): TGTGCCAGCAGCCAGTCCGGGACCGCCTCCATTCAGTACTTC.